The 24 T cell receptor beta chains given below trace back to one sample, sequenced in a study of T cell responses to AZD1222 COVID-19 vaccine. TCRdb's table, derived via immunoSEQ multiplex PCR, lists solely in-frame clones and lacks some. The sample contains approximately 80,000 clones, less than 95% of which appear only once. This specimen was peripheral blood, taken 28 days after the second AZD1222 dose. Source of these receptors: an adult who received the AZD1222 COVID-19 vaccine.

This chain uses TRBV2 with TRBJ2-6; no firm D call. This CDR3 has 13 amino acids. V was pared by 0 bases and J by 3 bases, with 0 bases between. Germline-derived CDR1 and CDR2 are SNHLY and FYNNEI. CDR3 DNA: TGTGCCAGCAGTGAAGCTGGGGCCAACGTCCTGACTTTC. Its translation is CASSEAGANVLTF.

This chain connects TRBV25-1 to TRBJ1-1, with D maybe TRBD1 (5 bases). This CDR3 spans 17 amino acids. V lost 6 bases to trimming and J lost 6 bases, with 26 bases between them. Germline loops: CDR1 MGHDK, CDR2 SYGVNS. The CDR3, as DNA: TGTGCCAGCAGCCGGGGTCAGGGAGCCGCCGTGGGGGCTGAAGCTTTCTTT. Translated, it gives CASSRGQGAAVGAEAFF. The full variable domain, completed using reference TRBV25-1 and TRBJ1-1, is EADIYQTPRYLVIGTGKKITLECSQTMGHDKMYWYQQDPGMELHLIHYSYGVNSTEKGDLSSESTVSRIRTEHFPLTLESARPSHTSQYLCASSRGQGAAVGAEAFFGQGTRLTVV.

A single count supports this clone. This sequence joins TRBV18 and TRBJ2-3, with D hard to call. V dropped 0 bases and J dropped 2 bases, with 6 bases sitting between them. The CDR3 sequence is 14 residues long. Germline V lookup: CDR1 KGHSH, CDR2 LQKENI. CDR3 bases: TGTGCCAGCTCACCACCCCAGGCCACAGATACGCAGTATTTT. It codes for CASSPPQATDTQYF.

This chain uses TRBV6-2 or TRBV6-3 with TRBJ2-2; D not certain. The CDR3 sequence is 16 residues long. The V gene's germline CDR1 is MNHEY and CDR2 SVGEGT. The germline V and J ends were trimmed by 1 base and 0 bases, with 9 bases remaining between them. The DNA of the CDR3 is TGTGCCAGCAGTTACTGGGCAGGCACGAACACCGGGGAGCTGTTTTTT. Residues: CASSYWAGTNTGELFF.

This rearrangement joins TRBV28 to TRBJ2-5; 14 positions match TRBD2. The length of the CDR3 is 16 residues. From germline, CDR1 is MDHEN and CDR2 SYDVKM. V gave up 4 bases and J gave up 5 bases; unmatched junction bases: 6. The CDR3, as DNA: TGTGCCAGCAGTTCTGGGACTAGCGGGAGCCGTGAGACCCAGTACTTC. Translation: CASSSGTSGSRETQYF.

V is TRBV6-5 and J is TRBJ2-7, with TRBD2 as a possible D gene (6 bases). This CDR3 has 16 amino acids. CDR1 MNHEY and CDR2 SVGAGI come from the germline V gene. V shed 4 bases and J shed 0 bases, with 16 bases lying between them. CDR3 sequence: CASSSHGRGSSYEQYF. CDR3 in DNA: TGTGCCAGCAGTTCACATGGACGGGGGAGCTCCTACGAGCAGTACTTC.

V usage is TRBV6-5 and J usage is TRBJ1-1; 12 nucleotides agree with TRBD1. Trimming took 3 bases from V and 8 from J; bases not matched to a gene: 7. Germline V lookup: CDR1 MNHEY, CDR2 SVGAGI. The CDR3 is 15 residues long. The CDR3 region is CASSYPGQGAGEAFF. The DNA of the CDR3 is TGTGCCAGCAGTTATCCGGGACAGGGGGCAGGCGAAGCTTTCTTT.

This sequence joins TRBV10-3 and TRBJ1-6, with a weak D call TRBD1 (5 bases). The CDR3 has 15 amino acids. V lost 6 bases to trimming and J lost 7 bases, with 16 bases between them. The germline gives CDR1 ENHRY, CDR2 SYGVKD. DNA for the CDR3: TGTGCCATCAGAGATATCAGGGAAATGAATTCACCCCTCCACTTT. It codes for CAIRDIREMNSPLHF.

CDR3 in DNA: TGCAGCGCCACGGTCCCGGGACTCCACTACGAGCAGTACTTC. This encodes CSATVPGLHYEQYF. The chain joins TRBV29-1 to TRBJ2-7; TRBD2 is a possible D gene (6 bases). Germline CDR1 SQVTM, CDR2 ANQGSEA. This CDR3 comprises 14 residues. The V end lost 7 bases, the J end lost 3 bases, and 19 bases lay between the germline ends.

V and J are TRBV19 and TRBJ2-1, with 8 bases identical to TRBD1. There are 15 residues in the CDR3. V was pared by 6 bases and J by 6 bases, with 10 bases of the junction left unmatched. CDR1 is LNHDA and CDR2 is SQIVND in the germline V gene (reference sequence). This CDR3 is CASRRLTGDGNEQFF. CDR3 DNA: TGTGCCAGTAGGAGGCTGACAGGGGATGGCAATGAGCAGTTCTTC.

The chain combines TRBV14 with TRBJ2-1; no clear D. The CDR3 loop spans 14 amino acids. V lost 4 bases to trimming and J lost 0 bases, with 7 bases between them. The germline V gene encodes CDR1 SGHDN and CDR2 FVKESK. In DNA, the CDR3 is TGTGCCAGCAGCCCAATTAACTCCTACAATGAGCAGTTCTTC. Translating it yields CASSPINSYNEQFF.

The V call is TRBV9, the J call TRBJ1-1; 8 bases fit TRBD1. Losses at the gene ends were 4 bases for V and 1 base for J; bases not matched to a gene: 6. The CDR3 is 15 residues long. Germline CDR1 is SGDLS and CDR2 is YYNGEE. CDR3 amino acids: CASSSQDRANTEAFF. In DNA, the CDR3 is TGTGCCAGCAGCTCCCAGGACAGGGCGAACACTGAAGCTTTCTTT.

This clone has just a few counts. The J gene is TRBJ1-5, the V gene TRBV6-2 or TRBV6-3; no firm D call. This CDR3 contains 14 residues. CDR1 MNHEY and CDR2 SVGEGT come from the germline V gene. V lost 0 bases and J 2 bases, leaving 5 bases between the germline ends. The CDR3: CASSYSSGNQPQHF. The CDR3 bases are TGTGCCAGCAGTTACTCCTCAGGCAATCAGCCCCAGCATTTT.

The J gene is TRBJ1-5, the V gene TRBV27; the match to TRBD1 covers 7 bases. The trim removed 6 bases at V and 0 bases at J, leaving 5 bases unmatched. This CDR3 region has 15 residues. Germline V CDR1 and CDR2: MNHEY, SMNVEV (reference sequence). This CDR3 is CASSVDRNSNQPQHF. The CDR3 nucleotides are TGTGCCAGCAGCGTGGACAGGAATAGCAATCAGCCCCAGCATTTT.

The chain employs TRBV7-6 and TRBJ1-3; 7 nucleotides line up with TRBD1. Germline CDR1 reads SGHVS; CDR2 reads FNYEAQ. The V gene end was trimmed by 1 base and the J gene end by 0 bases; junction bases not matched to a gene: 3. The CDR3 covers 16 residues. CDR3: CASSLEGAPSGNTIYF. The CDR3 DNA is TGTGCCAGCAGCTTAGAGGGGGCACCCTCTGGAAACACCATATATTTT.

V gene TRBV4-1 combines with J gene TRBJ1-1; D remains ambiguous. This CDR3 spans 15 amino acids. The germline gives CDR1 MGHRA, CDR2 YSYEKL. V lost 2 bases and J lost 0, with 10 bases in between. CDR3 amino acids: CASSQPELMNTEAFF. The CDR3 DNA sequence: TGCGCCAGCAGCCAACCAGAGCTGATGAACACTGAAGCTTTCTTT.

The chain recombines TRBV10-3 with TRBJ2-1; D uncertain. The CDR3 covers 14 residues. With 0 bases removed from V and 2 bases from J, the gap between germline ends came to 5 bases. Looked up from germline, CDR1 is ENHRY and CDR2 is SYGVKD. The CDR3 region has the DNA TGTGCCATCAGTGAGTCCCGGGCCTACAATGAGCAGTTCTTC. It codes for CAISESRAYNEQFF.

This rearrangement joins TRBV7-2 to TRBJ2-1; D gene uncertain. The V and J ends lost 2 bases and 8 bases respectively, with 10 bases between them. This CDR3 is 13 amino acids long. Germline lookup yields CDR1 SGHTA and CDR2 FQGNSA. The CDR3 here is CASSLLPGHEQFF. As DNA, the CDR3 is TGTGCCAGCAGCTTACTCCCCGGCCATGAGCAGTTCTTC.

This clone was seen only once. The genes are TRBV18 and TRBJ2-2; D unclear. CDR1 is KGHSH, CDR2 LQKENI, per germline. The CDR3 totals 14 residues. The V end was cut by 1 base, the J end by 3 bases, with 6 bases between. The CDR3 nucleotides read TGTGCCAGCTCACCACGGACCGACACCGGGGAGCTGTTTTTT. As protein: CASSPRTDTGELFF.

The CDR3 here is CASRDTSNEKLFF. In DNA, the CDR3 is TGTGCCAGCAGGGACACTTCTAATGAAAAACTGTTTTTT. The V and J genes are TRBV28 and TRBJ1-4; D is possibly TRBD1 (5 bases). Trimming pared 6 bases from V and 3 bases from J, leaving 8 bases between. CDR1 is MDHEN and CDR2 is SYDVKM in the germline V gene. The CDR3 is 13 amino acids.

V gene TRBV28 combines with J gene TRBJ1-3; 8 bases agree with TRBD1. V shed 7 bases and J 4 bases; nucleotides not matched to a gene: 9. This CDR3 has 15 residues. Germline-derived CDR1 and CDR2 are MDHEN and SYDVKM. The CDR3 nucleotides read TGTGCCAGCAAAACCCAGGGGGCCACAGGAAACACCATATATTTT. It encodes CASKTQGATGNTIYF.

CDR3 coding DNA: TGTGCCATCAGTGAGTCCGGGAGCGACTATGGCTACACCTTC. It encodes CAISESGSDYGYTF. The V gene is TRBV10-3, the J gene TRBJ1-2; D not resolved. The CDR3 extends over 14 amino acids. From germline, CDR1 is ENHRY and CDR2 SYGVKD. V was cut by 0 bases and J by 3 bases, with 8 bases left in between.

The chain uses TRBV2 and TRBJ1-1; D is undetermined. The CDR3 spans 16 residues. CDR1 is SNHLY, CDR2 FYNNEI, per germline. V was trimmed by 4 bases and J by 3 bases, leaving 18 bases between them. CDR3 in amino acids: CASSGQPGLGDTEAFF. In DNA, the CDR3 is TGTGCCAGCAGTGGCCAACCGGGATTAGGTGACACTGAAGCTTTCTTT.

This clone was picked up one time. The rearrangement links TRBV28 to TRBJ2-3, with 9 nucleotides matching TRBD2. The CDR3 extends over 19 amino acids. V was clipped by 1 base and J by 2 bases; unmatched bases: 13. Germline V CDR1 and CDR2: MDHEN, SYDVKM. Written as DNA, the CDR3 is TGTGCCAGCAGTTTATCCTTTGACAGGACTAGCGACCACACAGATACGCAGTATTTT. Its translation: CASSLSFDRTSDHTDTQYF.